The rows below give T cell receptor beta chains drawn from one sample of a study of cytomegalovirus exposure and HLA in healthy donors. Data came from immunoSEQ multiplex PCR; TCRdb stores just in-frame clones and leaves some out. The table shows approximately 140,000 clones, with approximately 80% occurring only once. The sequenced material came from PBMCs. These TCRs come from a woman aged 18-29 years in good health and CMV-seronegative. The CDR3 runs from the conserved cysteine through the conserved F or W. The size of a clone is reported for some rows only, either as once, few or many, or as a class for expanded clones.

CDR3: CASSPFGTGEGKLFF; V: TRBV6-1; size: .; J: TRBJ1-4; length: 15
CDR3: CASSYRTGVEQYF; V: TRBV6-6; size: .; J: TRBJ2-7; length: 13
CDR3: CASTERVSPKGTEAFF; V: TRBV28; size: .; J: TRBJ1-1; length: 16
CDR3: CASSLGAGGRVETQYF; V: TRBV27; size: .; J: TRBJ2-5; length: 16
CDR3: CASSSEGQGREKLFF; V: TRBV7-9; size: once; J: TRBJ1-4; length: 15
CDR3: CASSPPGEGTDTQYF; V: TRBV5-1; size: .; J: TRBJ2-3; length: 15
CDR3: CASRTGLELNYEQYF; V: TRBV6-6; size: few; J: TRBJ2-7; length: 15
CDR3: CASSLRTSGTTDTQYF; V: TRBV5-1; size: .; J: TRBJ2-3; length: 16
CDR3: CASSPAGGITEAFF; V: TRBV6-5; size: once; J: TRBJ1-1; length: 14
CDR3: CASEEGKGYEQFF; V: TRBV18; size: .; J: TRBJ2-1; length: 13
CDR3: CASRDGTSTDTQYF; V: TRBV5-1; size: once; J: TRBJ2-3; length: 14
CDR3: CASNFAGGWGEQYF; V: TRBV9; size: .; J: TRBJ2-7; length: 14
CDR3: CASSLGYGTEAFF; V: TRBV5-1; size: .; J: TRBJ1-1; length: 13
CDR3: CASSLASGGYNEQFF; V: TRBV7-2; size: .; J: TRBJ2-1; length: 15
CDR3: CASSFGHISYEQYF; V: TRBV5-5; size: .; J: TRBJ2-7; length: 14
CDR3: CASSPRVAGWVETQYF; V: TRBV6-6; size: .; J: TRBJ2-5; length: 16
CDR3: CASSDGQGDIGDYTF; V: TRBV5-1; size: .; J: TRBJ1-2; length: 15
CDR3: CASIGRVLLGTQYF; V: TRBV2; size: once; J: TRBJ2-3; length: 14